The rows below give T cell receptor beta chains drawn from one sample of a study of blood T cell repertoires in COVID-19. Measured with immunoSEQ multiplex PCR; TCRdb has only the in-frame clones, and not every one. The sample contains over 45,000 clones, about four fifths of which appear only once. The source material was peripheral blood. All receptors derive from a woman of 80 years or more with active or convalescent COVID-19. The CDR3 runs from the conserved cysteine through the conserved F or W. A D gene is named only where the DNA matches it firmly. Clone size is stated in some rows and not others, as once, few, many or a class when expanded.

.	TRBV6-5	TRBJ2-2	.	TGTGCCGCGGGAGAGTCTCGACAGGGGCGCGGGGAGCTGTTTTTT	CAAGESRQGRGELFF
few	TRBV7-9	TRBJ1-3	.	TGTGCCAGCAGCTTACAGGGATTCTCTGGAAACACCATATATTTT	CASSLQGFSGNTIYF
.	TRBV7-2	TRBJ1-1	.	TGTGCCAGCAGCTTAGTATCTGTCAGCACTGAAGCTTTCTTT	CASSLVSVSTEAFF
.	TRBV6-2/TRBV6-3	TRBJ1-6	.	TGTGCCAGCAACCCCACAGGGAATAATTCACCCCTCCACTTT	CASNPTGNNSPLHF
.	TRBV29-1	TRBJ1-4	.	TGCAGCGTTGCGGTGACACCAACTAATGAAAAACTGTTTTTT	CSVAVTPTNEKLFF
.	TRBV5-1	TRBJ1-2	.	TGCGCCAGCAGCTTGGGGACAGCGAAGAGCTATGGCTACACCTTC	CASSLGTAKSYGYTF
few	TRBV10-3	TRBJ1-1	.	TGTGCCATCACTCCAACCGGGACACTGAACACTGAAGCTTTCTTT	CAITPTGTLNTEAFF
.	TRBV28	TRBJ2-1	.	TGTGCCAGCAGTTTGTACAGGGCTGTTTACAATGAGCAGTTCTTC	CASSLYRAVYNEQFF
.	TRBV19	TRBJ1-5	TRBD1	TGTGCCAGTAGTATCACAGGGGGCCCTACTTATAGCAATCAGCCCCAGCATTTT	CASSITGGPTYSNQPQHF
.	TRBV9	TRBJ1-4	TRBD1	TGTGCCAGCACGCCGGGACAGGATAATGAAAAACTGTTTTTT	CASTPGQDNEKLFF
.	TRBV6-6	TRBJ1-4	.	TGTGCCAGCAGTTACCCAGCAACTAATGAAAAACTGTTTTTT	CASSYPATNEKLFF
few	TRBV5-1	TRBJ2-1	.	TGCGCCAGCAGCTCCGTATGGGAGAGCTCCTACAATGAGCAGTTCTTC	CASSSVWESSYNEQFF
.	TRBV7-2	TRBJ2-3	TRBD1	TGTGCCAGCAGGCGTACCCGACCGGGACAGGGCACAGATACGCAGTATTTT	CASRRTRPGQGTDTQYF
.	TRBV25-1	TRBJ2-7	.	TGTGCCACCCGGCGGGGCTCCGTCGAGCAGTACTTC	CATRRGSVEQYF
.	TRBV7-9	TRBJ2-7	.	TGTGCCAGCAGCACCTGGGGGCCGTACGAGCAGTACTTC	CASSTWGPYEQYF
.	TRBV28	TRBJ1-2	.	TGTGCCAGCAGTATCACACAGTATGGCTACACCTTC	CASSITQYGYTF
.	TRBV2	TRBJ2-7	TRBD2	TGTGCCAGCAGTCTAGCGGGGGTGGGCGAGCAGTACTTC	CASSLAGVGEQYF
.	TRBV10-3	TRBJ2-7	.	TGTGCCATCAGTGAGAACAGGTTCCCATTCGAGCAGTACTTC	CAISENRFPFEQYF
.	TRBV6-2/TRBV6-3	TRBJ1-1	.	TGTGCCAGCAGTTATCACTCGACAGGCGAAGCTTTCTTT	CASSYHSTGEAFF
.	TRBV7-2	TRBJ1-2	TRBD1	TGTGCCAGCAGCTCCCGTCCAGGGGGGTCTCGAAACTATGGCTACACCTTC	CASSSRPGGSRNYGYTF
.	TRBV5-1	TRBJ1-2	.	TGCGCCAGCAGCTTGAATCAGGGGCGGCTTAGCTATGGCTACACCTTC	CASSLNQGRLSYGYTF
.	TRBV19	TRBJ1-6	TRBD1	TGTGCCAGTTCAGGGGGAATTGGGTATAATTCACCCCTCCACTTT	CASSGGIGYNSPLHF
.	TRBV5-1	TRBJ2-1	.	TGCGCCAGCAGCCCCGACGGGGACTACAATGAGCAGTTCTTC	CASSPDGDYNEQFF
.	TRBV7-2	TRBJ1-2	.	TGTGCCAGCAGCCTAAAAGTCAGGGACTATGGCTACACCTTC	CASSLKVRDYGYTF
.	TRBV13	TRBJ2-5	TRBD2	TGTGCCAGCTTCAGGACTAGCGGGGGGGAGAAAGAGACCCAGTACTTC	CASFRTSGGEKETQYF
.	TRBV27	TRBJ1-1	.	TGTGCCAGCAGTTTCCGGGACACGAACACTGAAGCTTTCTTT	CASSFRDTNTEAFF
.	TRBV27	TRBJ2-3	TRBD2	TGTGCCAGCAGGGGCGGGGGGCGAAGCACAGATACGCAGTATTTT	CASRGGGRSTDTQYF
.	TRBV19	TRBJ1-5	TRBD1	TGTGCCAGTACCCCCTACGGGCAGGGGGCGAGCAATCAGCCCCAGCATTTT	CASTPYGQGASNQPQHF
.	TRBV2	TRBJ2-3	.	TGTGCCAGCATGGCCAGTAGCACAGATACGCAGTATTTT	CASMASSTDTQYF
.	TRBV28	TRBJ1-5	.	TGTGCCTCCCTAGGGCAGGGCCGTTATAGCAATCAGCCCCAGCATTTT	CASLGQGRYSNQPQHF
.	TRBV10-2	TRBJ1-1	.	TGCGCCAGCAGTGACAGGGTAGGGGTCATGAACACTGAAGCTTTCTTT	CASSDRVGVMNTEAFF
once	TRBV7-7	TRBJ2-5	.	TGTGCCAGCAGCGGACTACAAGAGACCCAGTACTTC	CASSGLQETQYF
once	TRBV19	TRBJ1-5	TRBD1	TGTGCCAGTAAAAAGGGGGCGCGGGGCGATCAGCCCCAGCATTTT	CASKKGARGDQPQHF
.	TRBV7-2	TRBJ2-1	TRBD2	TGTGCCAGCAGCTTAGGCGGGGGAGAATACAATGAGCAGTTCTTC	CASSLGGGEYNEQFF